A single T cell receptor (beta chain) is shown here with its context. The antigen is unknown. The data stem from a study of T cell responses to AZD1222 COVID-19 vaccine. Study-wide points: It was only five to seven AZD1222 recipients who were seropositive at baseline. It was only after the peak T cell response that any repertoires were sampled. Donors in the cohort were predominantly white British and more often female, and clonal diversity was possibly underestimated.

TCRdb keeps only in-frame clones here, not all; method: immunoSEQ multiplex PCR. The top ten hold less than 5.5% of the sample, which has around 160,000 clones, under 95% seen once. The CDR3 totals 14 residues. The V and J ends lost 6 bases and 0 bases respectively, with 8 bases between them. Germline loops: CDR1 MDHEN, CDR2 SYDVKM. The V and J genes are TRBV28 and TRBJ1-4; no definite D call. The source was peripheral blood, collected on day 0 of AZD1222 vaccination. The TCR sequence derives from an adult in good health. This chain's CDR3 is CASSLQTTNEKLFF. CDR3 sequence (DNA): TGTGCCAGCAGCCTACAGACAACTAATGAAAAACTGTTTTTT.